The T cell receptor (beta chain) described here comes from a study of blood T cell repertoires in COVID-19. Trimming removed 0 bases at V and 3 bases at J, with 6 bases between. The CDR3 is 13 residues long. Looked up from germline, CDR1 is SGDLS and CDR2 is YYNGEE. Profiling relied on immunoSEQ multiplex PCR, and the TCRdb table lists in-frame clones only, not all of them. The data contain 90,000 to 95,000 clones, roughly 91% of them seen just once; the ten biggest clones take up 4.8%. The rearrangement links TRBV9 to TRBJ1-1; tentatively, D is TRBD1 (5 bases). This receptor was identified in a woman of 80 years or more with active COVID-19. Sample: peripheral blood. The CDR3 loop reads CASSVGGDTEAFF. The CDR3 nucleotides read TGTGCCAGCAGCGTAGGGGGGGACACTGAAGCTTTCTTT.